This T cell receptor (beta chain) was found in a study of cytomegalovirus exposure and HLA in healthy donors. Study-level findings and limits: Among immune exposure information, only CMV serostatus was available.

The CDR3 sequence is 14 residues long. V trimming: 8 bases; J trimming: 1 base; junction bases outside the gene matches: 6. Germline CDR1 and CDR2: SQVTM and ANQGSEA. 13 Jbeta primers and 60 Vbeta primers were used for the PCR. Using immunoSEQ multiplex PCR, the repertoire was profiled, and TCRdb retains in-frame clones only, with some absent. Of about 37,000 clones in the sample, roughly 80% were seen once. This clone was observed a few times. Its antigen is not known. The clonotype comes from a woman aged 18-29 years in good health and CMV-seropositive. The V gene is TRBV29-1, the J gene TRBJ2-2; 8 nucleotides align to TRBD1. Sequencing was done on a sample of PBMCs. CDR3 sequence: CSIAGTGNTGELFF. CDR3 DNA sequence: TGCAGCATTGCAGGGACAGGGAACACCGGGGAGCTGTTTTTT.